This T cell receptor beta chain originates from a study of T cell repertoires in cytomegalovirus infection (dated by TCRdb to 2018 to 2020). About the full investigation: The HLA type of each donor mattered for the analysis, because public TCR beta signatures pointed to carriage of CMV infection along with the matching HLA type.

TCRdb names Illumina HiSeq 1500 as the instrument used. In TCRdb, the public reads were trimmed at Q25 with fastp and aligned with MiXCR, with productive beta chains retained. Merged by CDR3 protein, the rows form single entries marked with the most common genes and DNA. The sample table shows approximately 550,000 distinct CDR3 sequences, and approximately 17% are seen once. The ten largest clones add up to 20% to 30% of the sample. The research as a whole found: The ex vivo response was dominated by HLA-C-restricted CMV-specific TCR beta clonotypes, which also provided the single most frequent clonotype in two of eight donors. In both this cohort and an independent cohort of 352 donors, the cumulative frequency of public TCR beta family members distinguished carriers of CMV infection plus the relevant HLA type.

This clonotype was found many times. Its antigen is unknown. No per-base quality is available; no much larger clone lies one base away. The germline V gene encodes CDR1 SGHAT and CDR2 FQNNGV. The CDR3 covers 13 residues, taking in both the cysteine and the phenylalanine. Only CDR3 DNA is held: 39 bases, read in frame from base 1. The junction carries 16 bases between V and J, which are trimmed by 6 bases and 8 bases respectively. Sequencing input: CD8+ T cells from PBMCs. This clonotype originated in a human donor in good health (CMV status not recorded). Some clones in this sample may be carry-over from other donors' samples. The sequence is built from TRBV11-2 and TRBJ1-2; there is no confident call for the D gene. The CDR3 region: CASSTVTVFGYTF. In nucleotide form, the sequence is TGTGCCAGCAGTACAGTGACTGTCTTCGGCTACACCTTC.